These 8 T cell receptor beta chains were all obtained from the same sample, sequenced in a study of technical replicates of blood from several donors. Libraries were prepared by immunoSEQ multiplex PCR; TCRdb keeps only in-frame clonotypes and omits some of them. There are under 100,000 clones in the sample; 90% to 97% occur only once, and about 0.31% lies in the top ten. The sequencing sample was made of T cells isolated from PBMCs. Receptors originate from a human donor in good health.

This clone was found once. The CDR3 loop reads CASSESGHPFTDTQYF. Written as DNA, the CDR3 is TGTGCCAGCAGTGAATCGGGACACCCCTTCACAGATACGCAGTATTTT. The chain couples TRBV2 to TRBJ2-3; tentatively, D is TRBD1 (6 bases). Trimming cost V 2 bases and J 2 bases, with 14 bases left between them. Germline CDR1 and CDR2: SNHLY and FYNNEI. This CDR3 region has 16 residues.

This clone was seen once. J is TRBJ2-7 and V is TRBV10-3, with TRBD2 as a possible D gene (6 bases). Germline V CDR1 and CDR2: ENHRY, SYGVKD. The CDR3 loop spans 14 amino acids. V lost 6 bases and J 0 bases, leaving 12 bases between the germline ends. The CDR3 DNA sequence: TGTGCCATCAGCCGGGACTTAAGCTCCTACGAGCAGTACTTC. This encodes CAISRDLSSYEQYF.

The CDR3 protein is CASSLAYENNEQFF. As DNA, the CDR3 is TGCGCCAGCAGCTTGGCCTACGAAAACAATGAGCAGTTCTTC. The V gene is TRBV5-1, the J gene TRBJ2-1; unclear D gene. Trimming removed 0 bases at V and 5 bases at J, with 9 bases between. Germline assignment: CDR1 SGHRS and CDR2 YFSETQ. This CDR3 has 14 residues.

The chain uses TRBV9 and TRBJ2-7, with 8 bases that match TRBD1. The V gene end was trimmed by 3 bases and the J gene end by 6 bases; junction bases not matched to a gene: 5. Germline CDR1 is SGDLS and CDR2 is YYNGEE. This CDR3 has 13 residues. CDR3 sequence reads: CASSEGQGGEQYF. The CDR3, as DNA: TGTGCCAGCAGCGAAGGACAGGGCGGCGAGCAGTACTTC.

The CDR3 DNA sequence: TGTGCCAGCAGCTCCTACAGGGGGCTGGAAGCTTTCTTT. Protein product: CASSSYRGLEAFF. The V call is TRBV7-8, the J call TRBJ1-1; TRBD1 agrees at 9 bases. The V gene end was trimmed by 4 bases and the J gene end by 8 bases; junction bases not matched to a gene: 5. CDR3 length equals 13 residues. Germline CDR1 reads SGHVS; CDR2 reads FQNEAQ.

The chain couples TRBV7-8 to TRBJ2-1, with 8 bases fitting TRBD2. With 5 bases clipped from V and 0 bases from J, the junction kept 6 bases outside the gene matches. Germline V CDR1 and CDR2: SGHVS, FQNEAQ. The CDR3 totals 16 residues. The CDR3 nucleotides read TGTGCCAGCAGCGCCTTAGCGGGAAGCTCCTACAATGAGCAGTTCTTC. It yields the protein CASSALAGSSYNEQFF.

V usage is TRBV30 and J usage is TRBJ2-7; no definite D call. Germline CDR1 is GTSNPN and CDR2 is SVGIG (reference sequence). V was trimmed by 0 bases and J by 3 bases, leaving 6 bases between them. The CDR3 runs 12 residues. The CDR3 spells CAWSVEVYEQYF. CDR3 nucleotides: TGTGCCTGGAGTGTAGAGGTCTACGAGCAGTACTTC. Drawing the rest from reference TRBV30 and TRBJ2-7, the complete variable domain is SQTIHQWPATLVQPVGSPLSLECTVEGTSNPNLYWYRQAAGRGLQLLFYSVGIGQISSEVPQNLSASRPQDRQFILSSKKLLLSDSGFYLCAWSVEVYEQYFGPGTRLTVT.

The chain links TRBV5-8 to TRBJ1-1; D is perhaps TRBD1 (5 bases). This CDR3 contains 14 residues. Germline CDR1 is SGHTS and CDR2 is YDEGEE. V was pared by 0 bases and J by 6 bases, with 12 bases between. The CDR3 protein is CASSLDFGGAEAFF. Here the CDR3 DNA reads TGTGCCAGCAGCTTGGATTTCGGGGGAGCTGAAGCTTTCTTT. The full variable domain, in which reference TRBV5-8 and TRBJ1-1 provide the parts outside the CDR3, is EAGVTQSPTHLIKTRGQQATLRCSPISGHTSVYWYQQALGLGLQFLLWYDEGEERNRGNFPPRFSGRQFPNYSSELNVNALELEDSALYLCASSLDFGGAEAFFGQGTRLTVV.